This T cell receptor (beta chain) was found in a study of shared clonotypes between healthy human individuals. Study context: Ranging from 18 to 49 in age, donors were two women and three men. Notes on the study in general: Non-shared clonotypes were found to have lower generation probabilities than the clonotypes that were shared by all four of the sorted-subset donors. Genetic and exposure-history diversity was limited by the few donors.

As concerns this clone: Its antigen is unknown.

Sequencing was performed with immunoSEQ multiplex PCR; in TCRdb, only in-frame clones are kept and a portion is missing. The sample records over a million clones, roughly 74% being singletons. V lost 5 bases and J lost 4; bases outside the gene matches: 4. Germline CDR1 reads LNHDA; CDR2 reads SQIVND (reference sequence). The CDR3 spans 14 residues. Sequenced material: memory CD4+ T cells from PBMCs. As to subset: CD45RA-negative fraction. The chain recombines TRBV19 with TRBJ1-4; 7 bases are a match to TRBD1. This TCR was recovered from a young man in good health. Some clones in this sample may be carry-over from other donors' samples. This chain's CDR3 is CASSLQGFNEKLFF. CDR3 DNA sequence: TGTGCCAGTAGTTTACAGGGGTTTAATGAAAAACTGTTTTTT.